This T cell receptor (beta chain) was sequenced in a study of cytomegalovirus exposure and HLA in healthy donors. The study's findings and limits: V- and J-gene trimming of TCR beta was linked (in a later analysis) to a missense DCLRE1C variant.

CDR1 and CDR2 (germline): SQVTM, ANQGSEA. V was clipped by 6 bases and J by 0 bases, with 15 bases between them. The CDR3 runs 15 residues. Notes on this clone: Its target is not known.

The PCR made use of 60 Vbeta and 13 Jbeta primers. In the original processing: The count from a later analysis was some 80 million unique TCR beta chains, some 9.9 million of them shared. Produced via immunoSEQ multiplex PCR; TCRdb's table is partial and in-frame only. That table furnishes V, J and clone size, whereas the DNA furnished D and trimming. The sample has about 150,000 clones, approximately 80% seen once. The chain is built from TRBV29-1 and TRBJ2-1, with D unresolved. The receptor's source is a man between 25 and 39 years old in good health and CMV-seropositive. Sequenced material: PBMCs. CDR3 sequence reads: CSVDTLSLSYNEQFF. The DNA of the CDR3 is TGCAGCGTCGATACGCTATCACTCTCCTACAATGAGCAGTTCTTC.